This T cell receptor beta chain was profiled in a study of blood T cell repertoires in COVID-19. About the study: The United States, Italy and Spain were the sources of the acute and convalescent COVID-19 samples. T cells, B-cell-depleted T cells, or PBMCs supplied cDNA or gDNA.

Original processing methods: Estimated nucleated cell counts came from reference gene primer amplification. Method: immunoSEQ multiplex PCR; TCRdb's copy keeps in-frame clones and lacks some. From that table come the V and J calls and clone size; the DNA was used to work out D and trimming. Counted here are tens of thousands of clones, 76% occurring once; the ten biggest clones make up approximately 15%. Germline V lookup: CDR1 GTSNPN, CDR2 SVGIG (reference sequence). CDR3 length: 9 amino acids. Trimming removed 5 bases at V and 13 bases at J, with 11 bases between. The gene calls are TRBV30 and TRBJ1-1; D remains unclear. The receptor was derived from a man aged 65-85 years with active or convalescent COVID-19. Sequencing used peripheral blood. The CDR3 DNA reads as TGTGCCTGGGGAAGCGAGGGTTTCTTT. It specifies CAWGSEGFF.